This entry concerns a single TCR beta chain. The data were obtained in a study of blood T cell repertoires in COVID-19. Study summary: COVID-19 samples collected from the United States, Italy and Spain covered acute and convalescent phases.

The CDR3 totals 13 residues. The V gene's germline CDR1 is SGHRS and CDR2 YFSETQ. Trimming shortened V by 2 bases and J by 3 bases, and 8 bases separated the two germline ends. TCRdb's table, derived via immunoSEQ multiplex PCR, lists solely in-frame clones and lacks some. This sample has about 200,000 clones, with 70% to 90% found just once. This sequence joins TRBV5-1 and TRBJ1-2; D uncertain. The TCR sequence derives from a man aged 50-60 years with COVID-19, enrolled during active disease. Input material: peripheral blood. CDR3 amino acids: CASSLSRDYGYTF. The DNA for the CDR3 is TGCGCCAGCAGCTTATCCCGAGACTATGGCTACACCTTC. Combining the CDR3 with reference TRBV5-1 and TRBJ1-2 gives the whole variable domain KAGVTQTPRYLIKTRGQQVTLSCSPISGHRSVSWYQQTPGQGLQFLFEYFSETQRNKGNFPGRFSGRQFSNSRSEMNVSTLELGDSALYLCASSLSRDYGYTFGSGTRLTVV.